This entry lists 23 T cell receptor beta chains sequenced from one sample in a study of blood T cell repertoires in COVID-19 (TCRdb year 2020). To prepare the library, the immunoSEQ multiplex PCR assay was applied. TCRdb holds this immuneACCESS table with in-frame rearrangements only. Some clones are missing; in checked studies, unresolved V genes explain under half, and the rest has no known cause. Recorded for this sample are about 230,000 clones; approximately 87% of them occurred a single time. Together, the top ten hold 2% to 3% of the sample. Sequencing was done on a sample of peripheral blood. Every receptor here comes from a woman aged 70 to 79 with active or convalescent COVID-19.

Of note for this clone: At one end, the junction sequence differs from germline, possibly due to a read error. The chain links TRBV28 to TRBJ2-5; D unclear. CDR3 size: 13 residues. Germline CDR1 is MDHEN and CDR2 is SYDVKM. CDR3 sequence reads: CASSLHPEPLLNF. As DNA, the CDR3 is TGTGCCAGCAGTTTACATCCGGAGCCCCTACTTAACTTC.

This clone was recorded only once. This chain links TRBV10-1 with TRBJ2-5, with TRBD2 identical over 13 bases. This CDR3 is 18 amino acids long. Trimming at V came to 0 bases and at J to 1 base, leaving 5 bases not matched to a gene. Germline CDR1 and CDR2: WNHNN and SYGVQD (reference sequence). The CDR3 nucleotides are TGCGCCAGCAGTGAGTCGTTGGGACTAGCGGGAACCCAAGAGACCCAGTACTTC. This sequence encodes CASSESLGLAGTQETQYF.

The chain has TRBV25-1 and TRBJ2-1; D is undetermined. The length of the CDR3 is 13 residues. V lost 9 bases to trimming and J lost 0 bases, with 9 bases between them. The germline gives CDR1 MGHDK, CDR2 SYGVNS. CDR3 sequence: CASEESSYNEQFF. The CDR3 DNA reads as TGTGCCAGTGAAGAGAGCTCCTACAATGAGCAGTTCTTC.

The gene calls are TRBV12-3 or TRBV12-4 and TRBJ2-7, with TRBD1 matching over 8 bases. CDR3 length: 13 residues. After removal of 5 bases from V and 5 bases from J, the junction contained 5 bases not matched to a gene. The CDR3 DNA sequence: TGTGCCAGCAGTCGACAGGGGAAGAACGAGCAGTACTTC. It specifies CASSRQGKNEQYF.

The CDR3 is CASSQDWLGRGFFGYTF. CDR3 nucleotide sequence: TGTGCCAGCAGCCAAGACTGGCTTGGCAGGGGGTTCTTTGGCTACACCTTC. V gene TRBV3-1 (or the pseudogene TRBV3-2) combines with J gene TRBJ1-2; TRBD1 matches 7 bases. This CDR3 is built from 17 residues. Germline CDR1 LGHDT, CDR2 YNNKEL (reference sequence). V lost 0 bases to trimming and J lost 7 bases; unmatched junction nucleotides: 14.

In this sample, this clone turned up many times. The J gene is TRBJ1-4, the V gene TRBV4-3; the D gene is possibly TRBD1 (6 bases). CDR1 and CDR2 (germline): LGHNA, YSLEER. This CDR3 region has 16 residues. The germline V and J ends were trimmed by 3 bases and 9 bases, with 20 bases remaining between them. The CDR3 loop is CASSQGYRATPQKLFF. For the CDR3, the DNA is TGCGCCAGCAGCCAGGGGTACAGGGCTACCCCGCAAAAACTGTTTTTT.

The chain combines TRBV24-1 with TRBJ2-1; 7 bases match TRBD2. Germline-derived CDR1 and CDR2 are KGHDR and SFDVKD. This CDR3 has 14 amino acids. Losses at the gene ends were 5 bases for V and 6 bases for J; bases not matched to a gene: 6. The CDR3 loop is CATSVISGPNEQFF. The CDR3 nucleotides read TGTGCCACCAGTGTGATTAGCGGGCCCAATGAGCAGTTCTTC.

The CDR3 DNA is TGTGCCAGCAGCCCCAGCGGGTCCTCCAGGGAGACCCAGTACTTC. Its translation is CASSPSGSSRETQYF. This chain joins TRBV4-2 and TRBJ2-5; the D gene is possibly TRBD2 (6 bases). CDR3 length equals 15 residues. V was shortened by 4 bases and J by 5 bases, with 17 bases between the two germline ends. Germline CDR1 and CDR2: LGHNA and YNFKEQ.

The V gene is TRBV7-7, the J gene TRBJ2-3; 8 bases match TRBD2. The CDR3 consists of 15 residues. With V trimmed by 1 base and J by 5 bases, 5 bases remained unmatched. The germline gives CDR1 SSHAT, CDR2 FNYEAQ (reference sequence). The CDR3 DNA reads as TGTGCCAGCAGCTTAGACGGGGGGGCTGGAGATACGCAGTATTTT. It encodes CASSLDGGAGDTQYF.

The chain links TRBV5-1 to TRBJ1-2, with 7 nucleotides matching TRBD1. V was pared by 7 bases and J by 5 bases, with 11 bases of the junction left unmatched. The length of the CDR3 is 14 residues. The germline CDR1 and CDR2 sequences are SGHRS and YFSETQ. This CDR3 reads CASSDQGGLYGYTF. DNA for the CDR3: TGCGCCAGCTCTGACCAGGGGGGATTGTATGGCTACACCTTC.

CDR3 protein: CASSHAVGNEQFF. The CDR3, as DNA: TGTGCCAGCAGCCACGCGGTTGGCAATGAGCAGTTCTTC. The chain combines TRBV3-1 (or the pseudogene TRBV3-2) with TRBJ2-1; D unresolved. This CDR3 contains 13 residues. Germline-derived CDR1 and CDR2 are LGHDT and YNNKEL (reference sequence). V dropped 3 bases and J dropped 6 bases, with 9 bases sitting between them.

This rearrangement joins TRBV10-1 to TRBJ1-2, with a weak D call TRBD1 (6 bases). CDR3 size: 13 residues. The V gene's germline CDR1 is WNHNN and CDR2 SYGVQD (reference sequence). The V gene lost 5 bases and the J gene lost 3 bases, with 10 bases spanning the gap. CDR3 coding DNA: TGCGCCAGCAGTCTGGACAGCTACTATGGCTACACCTTC. Protein: CASSLDSYYGYTF.

This clone occurred once. The chain combines TRBV24-1 with TRBJ2-3; possibly TRBD2 for D (6 bases). The CDR3 loop spans 14 amino acids. Germline V CDR1 and CDR2: KGHDR, SFDVKD. V lost 4 bases to trimming and J lost 6 bases, with 13 bases between them. The CDR3 nucleotides are TGTGCCACCAGTGACTCGGGGGTCGTTGATACGCAGTATTTT. Translating it yields CATSDSGVVDTQYF.

The rearrangement joins TRBV19 to TRBJ2-3; D is possibly TRBD2 (6 bases). CDR1 and CDR2 from the germline V gene are LNHDA and SQIVND (reference sequence). V was pared by 3 bases and J by 8 bases, with 15 bases between. The CDR3 is 14 residues long. CDR3 in amino acids: CASSMAGREGTQYF. CDR3 sequence (DNA): TGTGCCAGTAGTATGGCCGGGAGAGAGGGTACGCAGTATTTT.

The chain recombines TRBV30 with TRBJ1-5; D uncertain. The V end was cut by 0 bases, the J end by 2 bases, with 17 bases between. The CDR3 has 17 residues. Per the germline V gene, CDR1 is GTSNPN and CDR2 is SVGIG (reference sequence). The CDR3 protein is CAWSVISVGVCNQPQHF. The CDR3 DNA reads TGTGCCTGGAGTGTAATCTCGGTCGGTGTTTGCAATCAGCCCCAGCATTTT. Drawing the rest from reference TRBV30 and TRBJ1-5, the complete variable domain is SQTIHQWPATLVQPVGSPLSLECTVEGTSNPNLYWYRQAAGRGLQLLFYSVGIGQISSEVPQNLSASRPQDRQFILSSKKLLLSDSGFYLCAWSVISVGVCNQPQHFGDGTRLSIL.

The chain carries TRBV9 and TRBJ1-5; TRBD1 might be the D (5 bases). This CDR3 spans 14 amino acids. V gave up 0 bases and J gave up 7 bases, with 11 bases separating them. Germline assignment: CDR1 SGDLS and CDR2 YYNGEE. In nucleotides, the CDR3 is TGTGCCAGCAGCGTAGGGGGGAGGGAGCAGCCCCAGCATTTT. Residues: CASSVGGREQPQHF.

Notes on this clone: One end of the junction is discordant with germline, which a read error may explain. CDR3 coding DNA: TGTGCCACCAGTAGTGTGACAGGGGGCGTCTACGAGCAGTACTTC. As protein: CATSSVTGGVYEQYF. J is TRBJ2-7 and V is TRBV10-3; 10 bases line up with TRBD1. Germline CDR1 ENHRY, CDR2 SYGVKD. This CDR3 has 15 amino acids.

This clone occurred once. This sequence joins TRBV19 and TRBJ1-3, with 7 bases identical to TRBD1. Germline values: CDR1 LNHDA, CDR2 SQIVND (reference sequence). Trimming cost V 5 bases and J 0 bases; bases outside gene matches: 4. The CDR3 totals 15 residues. CDR3 loop: CASSRGTDSGNTIYF. The CDR3, as DNA: TGTGCCAGTAGTCGTGGGACAGACTCTGGAAACACCATATATTTT.

The CDR3 DNA sequence: TGCGCCACCGGAGAGCGGGGGGGCTCCTACAATGAGCAGTTCTTC. Residues: CATGERGGSYNEQFF. The rearrangement uses TRBV5-1 and TRBJ2-1; 10 nucleotides align to TRBD2. The germline V gene has CDR1 SGHRS and CDR2 YFSETQ. Germline trimming cut 9 bases from V and 0 bases from J; bases unmatched to any gene: 6. This CDR3 contains 15 residues.

The chain recombines TRBV4-3 with TRBJ1-2, with D possibly TRBD1 on 5 matching bases. The CDR3 is made up of 12 amino acids. V shed 4 bases and J shed 8 bases, with 11 bases lying between them. Germline V lookup: CDR1 LGHNA, CDR2 YSLEER. The CDR3 DNA is TGCGCCAGCAGCCCGAGGGAGGGGGGCTACACCTTC. Translating gives CASSPREGGYTF.

The genes are TRBV6-5 and TRBJ2-7; D ambiguous. V lost 6 bases and J lost 7, with 10 bases in between. The germline V gene has CDR1 MNHEY and CDR2 SVGAGI. CDR3 size: 11 residues. CDR3 residues: CASRTAEEQYF. CDR3 in DNA: TGTGCCAGCAGGACTGCTGAGGAGCAGTACTTC.

The CDR3 DNA is TGCGCCAGCAGCTTGGCCCCAAGACTAGGCCGGCGGGTCACAGATACGCAGTATTTT. This sequence encodes CASSLAPRLGRRVTDTQYF. V usage is TRBV5-1 and J usage is TRBJ2-3; maybe TRBD2 (6 bases). The CDR3 sequence is 19 residues long. V was clipped by 0 bases and J by 2 bases, with 22 bases between them. Germline CDR1 SGHRS, CDR2 YFSETQ.

The chain joins TRBV28 to TRBJ1-6; D gene ambiguous. V lost 6 bases, J lost 6 bases, and 12 bases lay in between. Germline V lookup: CDR1 MDHEN, CDR2 SYDVKM. The CDR3 consists of 14 residues. The CDR3 reads CASRTRSVNSPLHF. CDR3 in DNA: TGTGCCAGCAGGACCAGGTCGGTTAATTCACCCCTCCACTTT. The complete variable domain, with remaining parts taken from reference TRBV28 and TRBJ1-6, reads DVKVTQSSRYLVKRTGEKVFLECVQDMDHENMFWYRQDPGLGLRLIYFSYDVKMKEKGDIPEGYSVSREKKERFSLILESASTNQTSMYLCASRTRSVNSPLHFGNGTRLTVT.